Here is one T cell receptor beta chain with its context. The data originate from a study of blood T cell repertoires in COVID-19. Trimming took off 8 bases at V and 4 bases at J, with 23 bases between the two ends. CDR1 and CDR2 (germline): SGHAT, FQNNGV. The CDR3 has 17 residues. The repertoire was sequenced with immunoSEQ multiplex PCR; TCRdb's copy has only in-frame clones and lacks some. The sample records around 160,000 clones, approximately 87% being singletons. This chain uses TRBV11-2 with TRBJ2-2, with D possibly TRBD1 on 5 matching bases. The source is a man aged 80 or over with acute or convalescent COVID-19. The sample comprised peripheral blood. CDR3 coding DNA: TGTGCCAGCGGCCTCACCGCGAACAGGAGAGTCACCGGGGAGCTGTTTTTT. Translating it yields CASGLTANRRVTGELFF.